This is a list of T cell receptor beta chains from one sample in a study of cytomegalovirus exposure and HLA in healthy donors. Libraries were prepared by immunoSEQ multiplex PCR; TCRdb keeps only in-frame clonotypes and omits some of them. This sample carries over 110,000 clones, about 80% of them seen once, and the ten largest clones take roughly 2.4%. Sample: PBMCs. The source is a woman aged 18-30 years in good health and CMV-seropositive. CDR3s include the opening cysteine and the closing phenylalanine or tryptophan. The D gene is left open where the match is weak. Rows may omit the clone size; those that give it use once, few, many or a size class.

>TRBJ1-1|NA|TRBV5-1|NA|12
CASSFRNTEAFF
TGCGCCAGCAGTTTCAGAAACACTGAAGCTTTCTTT
>TRBJ2-1|NA|TRBV6-1|NA|15
CASSASGLSYNEQFF
TGTGCCAGCAGTGCGAGCGGTCTTTCTTACAATGAGCAGTTCTTC
>TRBJ1-3|TRBD1|TRBV6-5|NA|15
CASSFGQGSGNTIYF
TGTGCCAGCAGCTTTGGACAGGGGTCTGGAAACACCATATATTTT
>TRBJ1-6|TRBD1|TRBV5-5|NA|15
CASSSSRDRASPLHF
TGTGCCAGCAGCTCCTCCCGGGACAGAGCTTCACCCCTCCACTTT
>TRBJ1-4|TRBD1|TRBV19|NA|16
CASSTLGTGTEEKLFF
TGTGCCAGTAGTACCCTGGGGACAGGCACGGAGGAAAAACTGTTTTTT
>TRBJ2-1|NA|TRBV5-5|once|14
CASIHFYGVHEQFF
TGTGCCAGCATCCATTTCTACGGGGTCCATGAGCAGTTCTTC
>TRBJ2-5|NA|TRBV4-1|NA|14
CASPDCPSQETQYF
TGCGCCAGCCCGGACTGCCCCAGCCAGGAGACCCAGTACTTC
>TRBJ2-7|NA|TRBV19|NA|15
CASSRHYEGAYEQYF
TGTGCCAGTAGTAGACACTACGAGGGGGCCTACGAGCAGTACTTC
>TRBJ1-1|NA|TRBV2|NA|15
CASSEGGGARGAAFF
TGTGCCAGCAGTGAAGGAGGTGGGGCGCGGGGGGCAGCTTTCTTT
>TRBJ2-3|TRBD1|TRBV6-5|once|16
CASSYFRTGRTDTQYF
TGTGCCAGCAGTTACTTTCGGACAGGCCGCACAGATACGCAGTATTTT
>TRBJ2-7|TRBD1|TRBV5-6|NA|14
CASSLGDSSYEQYF
TGTGCCAGCAGCTTGGGGGACAGCTCCTACGAGCAGTACTTC
>TRBJ1-2|TRBD1|TRBV11-2|NA|15
CASSLQTGGYYGYTF
TGTGCCAGCAGCTTACAGACAGGGGGATACTATGGCTACACCTTC
>TRBJ2-7|NA|TRBV6-9|few|12
CASTTADYEQYF
TGTGCCAGCACCACTGCCGACTACGAGCAGTACTTC
>TRBJ2-1|TRBD2|TRBV5-4|NA|18
CASSSFGLAEISRGEQFF
TGTGCCAGCAGCTCCTTCGGACTAGCGGAGATCTCCAGAGGGGAGCAGTTCTTC
>TRBJ2-3|TRBD1|TRBV5-1|NA|15
CASSDGQGQTDTQYF
TGCGCCAGCAGCGACGGACAGGGTCAAACAGATACGCAGTATTTT
>TRBJ1-2|NA|TRBV28|NA|15
CASSTAGGGNYGYTF
TGTGCCAGCAGTACCGCGGGGGGGGGTAACTATGGCTACACCTTC
>TRBJ2-5|TRBD1|TRBV15|NA|14
CATSGSTGPETQYF
TGTGCCACCAGCGGATCGACAGGGCCGGAGACCCAGTACTTC
>TRBJ2-7|TRBD2|TRBV13|NA|14
CASSFQRDYYEQYF
TGTGCCAGCAGCTTTCAACGGGACTACTACGAGCAGTACTTC
>TRBJ2-3|TRBD1|TRBV5-1|once|17
CASSLGQGSSSTDTQYF
TGCGCCAGCAGCTTGGGACAGGGATCCTCTAGCACAGATACGCAGTATTTT
>TRBJ2-2|TRBD1|TRBV5-4|NA|18
CASSLGADWTGRSGGLFF
TGTGCCAGCAGCTTGGGTGCGGATTGGACAGGGAGGTCCGGGGGGCTGTTTTTT
>TRBJ1-1|NA|TRBV5-1|few|16
CASSTKFRVENTEAFF
TGCGCCAGCAGCACAAAATTCAGGGTTGAGAACACTGAAGCTTTCTTT
>TRBJ2-1|TRBD1|TRBV19|NA|15
CATSQDRSSYNEQFF
TGTGCCACCTCCCAGGACAGGTCCTCCTACAATGAGCAGTTCTTC
>TRBJ2-1|TRBD2|TRBV5-4|NA|16
CASSLAGIAGGREQFF
TGTGCCAGCAGCTTGGCCGGAATAGCGGGGGGGCGTGAGCAGTTCTTC
>TRBJ2-5|NA|TRBV11-2|NA|14
CASGLLQVGETQYF
TGTGCCAGCGGCTTACTACAGGTGGGAGAGACCCAGTACTTC
>TRBJ1-2|NA|TRBV7-2|NA|17
CASSLNKNGQLLYGYTF
TGTGCCAGCAGCCTGAACAAAAATGGACAGCTCCTTTATGGCTACACCTTC
>TRBJ1-5|NA|TRBV7-2|few|13
CASSLEAGQPQHF
TGTGCCAGCAGCTTAGAGGCAGGGCAGCCCCAGCATTTT
>TRBJ2-1|NA|TRBV7-2|few|15
CASARWRSSYNEQFF
TGTGCCAGTGCCAGGTGGCGTAGCTCCTACAATGAGCAGTTCTTC
>TRBJ1-1|NA|TRBV30|NA|12
CAWSEGNTEAFF
TGTGCCTGGAGCGAGGGGAACACTGAAGCTTTCTTT
>TRBJ1-2|TRBD1|TRBV30|NA|13
CAWRRQGGYGYTF
TGTGCCTGGAGGCGACAGGGGGGCTATGGCTACACCTTC
>TRBJ1-2|NA|TRBV21-1|NA|13
CASPRTGRYGYTF
TGTGCCAGTCCGAGGACAGGGCGCTATGGCTACACCTTC
>TRBJ1-1|NA|TRBV28|NA|14
CASGSYGGGTEAFF
TGTGCCAGCGGGAGTTACGGGGGAGGCACTGAAGCTTTCTTT
>TRBJ1-2|NA|TRBV4-2|NA|15
CASSHGGGEVEGYTF
TGTGCCAGCAGCCATGGAGGAGGGGAGGTAGAGGGCTACACCTTC
>TRBJ1-2|TRBD1|TRBV25-1|NA|13
CASSAGQGASYTF
TGTGCCAGCAGTGCGGGACAGGGAGCGAGCTACACCTTC
>TRBJ1-2|TRBD1|TRBV7-8|NA|19
CASSASPATGGYQAYGYTF
TGTGCCAGCAGCGCTTCTCCTGCGACAGGGGGATACCAGGCCTATGGCTACACCTTC
>TRBJ1-1|NA|TRBV28|once|13
CASSLRVPTEAFF
TGTGCCAGCAGTTTGAGGGTACCCACTGAAGCTTTCTTT
>TRBJ1-6|TRBD1|TRBV7-2|NA|15
CASSLGTGTNSPLHF
TGTGCCAGCAGCCTAGGGACAGGGACTAATTCACCCCTCCACTTT
>TRBJ2-7|NA|TRBV9|NA|13
CASSVKLGYEQYF
TGTGCCAGCAGCGTCAAACTCGGCTACGAGCAGTACTTC
>TRBJ1-1|TRBD1|TRBV4-1|NA|17
CASSHDLGQGRSTEAFF
TGCGCCAGCAGCCACGACCTTGGACAGGGCCGGAGCACTGAAGCTTTCTTT
>TRBJ2-1|NA|TRBV23-1|NA|15
CASSQEGSSYNEQFF
TGCGCCAGCAGCCAGGAGGGCTCTTCCTACAATGAGCAGTTCTTC
>TRBJ2-2|TRBD2|TRBV25-1|NA|15
CASSEFAGGTGELFF
TGTGCCAGCAGTGAATTCGCGGGGGGCACCGGGGAGCTGTTTTTT
>TRBJ2-1|TRBD2|TRBV7-6|NA|15
CASSVLALLSNEQFF
TGTGCCAGCAGCGTACTAGCGCTATTGAGCAATGAGCAGTTCTTC
>TRBJ1-2|TRBD1|TRBV5-8|few|17
CASSSLQRGGDLYGYTF
TGTGCCAGCAGCTCCCTTCAGCGAGGGGGCGATCTCTATGGCTACACCTTC
>TRBJ1-3|TRBD1|TRBV6-6|NA|13
CASSEGAGNTIYF
TGTGCCAGCAGCGAGGGGGCGGGAAACACCATATATTTT
>TRBJ2-1|TRBD1|TRBV5-1|NA|17
CASSFNGGQGAGNEQFF
TGCGCCAGCAGCTTTAATGGGGGACAGGGGGCCGGCAATGAGCAGTTCTTC
>TRBJ1-2|TRBD1|TRBV5-5|NA|15
CASSPTTGIVRGYTF
TGTGCCAGCAGCCCCACGACAGGGATTGTGCGTGGCTACACCTTC
>TRBJ1-1|NA|TRBV6-1|NA|14
CASSVGASSTEAFF
TGTGCCAGCAGTGTTGGGGCCAGCTCCACTGAAGCTTTCTTT
>TRBJ1-1|NA|TRBV28|NA|15
CASSPQQGGGTEAFF
TGTGCCAGCAGTCCCCAACAGGGCGGGGGCACTGAAGCTTTCTTT
>TRBJ1-6|NA|TRBV5-1|NA|14
CASTARQGYSPLHF
TGCGCCAGCACGGCTCGCCAGGGCTATTCACCCCTCCACTTT
>TRBJ2-5|NA|TRBV30|NA|15
CAWVPGFSEGETQYF
TGTGCCTGGGTCCCGGGGTTTTCGGAAGGGGAGACCCAGTACTTC
>TRBJ2-7|NA|TRBV25-1|NA|13
CASSGEPSYEQYF
TGTGCCAGCAGCGGAGAGCCCTCCTACGAGCAGTACTTC
>TRBJ1-4|NA|TRBV27|NA|15
CASSLLAGLSEKLFF
TGTGCCAGCAGTTTATTAGCAGGGCTCAGTGAAAAACTGTTTTTT
>TRBJ1-2|NA|TRBV7-8|NA|15
CASSLSAGEGYGYTF
TGTGCCAGCAGCTTAAGTGCAGGGGAGGGCTATGGCTACACCTTC
>TRBJ2-3|NA|TRBV5-1|few|13
CASSPGDTDTQYF
TGCGCCTCCTCGCCCGGTGACACAGATACGCAGTATTTT
>TRBJ1-3|NA|TRBV30|few|13
CAWSAGDGNTIYF
TGTGCCTGGAGCGCGGGGGACGGAAACACCATATATTTT
>TRBJ2-3|TRBD2|TRBV30|few|13
CAWSGRGGNTQYF
TGTGCCTGGAGTGGGCGGGGGGGGAATACGCAGTATTTT